Listed here are 28 T cell receptor beta chains from one sample, sequenced in a study of blood T cell repertoires in COVID-19 (dated by TCRdb to about 2020). The library relied on the immunoSEQ multiplex PCR assay. In its TCRdb copy, this immuneACCESS table keeps in-frame sequences only and misses some clones. Where compared with another copy, unresolved V genes explain less than half of these, and the others have no known cause. The sample table shows approximately 60,000 clones, and roughly 90% are seen once. Clones ranked in the top ten supply more than 20% of the sample. Sequenced material: peripheral blood. These receptors originate from an elderly woman with COVID-19, enrolled during active disease.

V and J are TRBV30 and TRBJ2-3; D is possibly TRBD2 (6 bases). Germline V gene data show CDR1 as GTSNPN and CDR2 as SVGIG (reference sequence). CDR3 length: 15 residues. V shed 0 bases and J shed 1 base, with 11 bases lying between them. CDR3 sequence: CAWSVSPSGTDTQYF. Here the CDR3 DNA reads TGTGCCTGGAGTGTAAGCCCTAGCGGCACAGATACGCAGTATTTT.

The rearrangement uses TRBV7-9 and TRBJ2-5, with a weak D call TRBD2 (5 bases). This CDR3 is built from 15 residues. The germline CDR1 and CDR2 sequences are SEHNR and FQNEAQ (reference sequence). V gave up 1 base and J gave up 5 bases, with 14 bases separating them. This CDR3 reads CASSLVRGSGETQYF. The CDR3 DNA reads as TGTGCCAGCAGCTTAGTCCGCGGGTCCGGTGAGACCCAGTACTTC.

The genes are TRBV5-6 and TRBJ1-2; 7 positions agree with TRBD1. Trimming removed 4 bases from V and 4 bases from J; junction bases left unmatched: 7. Germline lookup yields CDR1 SGHDT and CDR2 YYEEEE. The CDR3 totals 14 residues. In DNA form, the CDR3 reads TGTGCCAGCAGCGCGTCACAGGGGATCTATGGCTACACCTTC. Translating gives CASSASQGIYGYTF.

The rearrangement joins TRBV24-1 to TRBJ2-3; TRBD1 might be the D (5 bases). The CDR3 is 14 amino acids. The germline gives CDR1 KGHDR, CDR2 SFDVKD. V was pared by 2 bases and J by 7 bases, with 12 bases between. The CDR3: CATSDSVKGNTQYF. CDR3 nucleotides: TGTGCCACCAGTGATTCCGTGAAGGGGAATACGCAGTATTTT.

The chain recombines TRBV5-1 with TRBJ2-1; a weak D match, TRBD1 (6 bases). CDR1 is SGHRS and CDR2 is YFSETQ in the germline V gene. V was clipped by 0 bases and J by 3 bases, with 7 bases between them. The CDR3 loop spans 14 amino acids. As DNA, the CDR3 is TGCGCCAGCAGCTTGGGACAGGACTACAATGAGCAGTTCTTC. Translated: CASSLGQDYNEQFF.

V and J are TRBV4-2 and TRBJ2-1, with D unclear. CDR3 length: 13 amino acids. V was cut by 0 bases and J by 8 bases, with 8 bases left in between. Germline loops: CDR1 LGHNA, CDR2 YNFKEQ. The chain's CDR3 is CASSQDRVDEQFF. The CDR3 DNA is TGTGCCAGCAGCCAAGATCGGGTCGATGAGCAGTTCTTC.

The chain is built from TRBV7-3 and TRBJ2-2, with D perhaps matching TRBD2 (5 bases). Germline CDR1 and CDR2: SGHTA and FQGTGA. V dropped 5 bases and J dropped 6 bases, with 10 bases sitting between them. The CDR3 totals 13 residues. CDR3 bases: TGTGCCAGCAGCCCGACGGGATCCGGGGAGCTGTTTTTT. Protein sequence: CASSPTGSGELFF.

This clone appeared a few times. This rearrangement joins TRBV6-5 to TRBJ1-1, with D maybe TRBD1 (6 bases). Trimming pared 8 bases from V and 0 bases from J, leaving 13 bases between. Germline CDR1 is MNHEY and CDR2 is SVGAGI. The CDR3 is 14 amino acids. Here the CDR3 DNA reads TGTGCCAGCGGAAAAACAGGGTTGAACACTGAAGCTTTCTTT. Amino acids: CASGKTGLNTEAFF.

This clone has a handful of counts. The chain combines TRBV7-2 with TRBJ2-3; TRBD2 might be the D (5 bases). This CDR3 has 13 residues. In germline, CDR1 is SGHTA, CDR2 FQGNSA. Trimming shortened V by 6 bases and J by 2 bases, and 9 bases separated the two germline ends. The CDR3 is CASRDSYTDTQYF. CDR3 coding DNA: TGTGCCAGCAGGGACTCTTACACAGATACGCAGTATTTT.

The chain combines TRBV20-1 with TRBJ2-7; D is unclear. V was trimmed by 0 bases and J by 8 bases, leaving 8 bases between them. This CDR3 region has 11 residues. Germline V CDR1 and CDR2: DFQATT, SNEGSKA (reference sequence). The CDR3 DNA reads as TGCAGTGCTAGAGAGAACACCCAGCAGTACTTC. Translation gives CSARENTQQYF.

This chain joins TRBV5-1 and TRBJ1-1, with a weak D call TRBD1 (5 bases). This CDR3 comprises 15 residues. V lost 4 bases and J lost 1, with 14 bases in between. Germline-derived CDR1 and CDR2 are SGHRS and YFSETQ. CDR3 nucleotide sequence: TGCGCCAGCAGCACCGGACAAACAGGGAACACTGAAGCTTTCTTT. Translating gives CASSTGQTGNTEAFF. Filled out from reference TRBV5-1 and TRBJ1-1, the complete variable domain reads KAGVTQTPRYLIKTRGQQVTLSCSPISGHRSVSWYQQTPGQGLQFLFEYFSETQRNKGNFPGRFSGRQFSNSRSEMNVSTLELGDSALYLCASSTGQTGNTEAFFGQGTRLTVV.

The rearrangement uses TRBV6-6 and TRBJ1-4; 10 nucleotides agree with TRBD1. The germline gives CDR1 MNHNY, CDR2 SVGAGI (reference sequence). J lost 4 bases, V lost 4 bases, and 6 bases had no gene match. The CDR3 is 16 residues long. The CDR3 nucleotides are TGTGCCAGCAGTTCGGACAGGGGGGGTCTTAATGAAAAACTGTTTTTT. Translated: CASSSDRGGLNEKLFF.

This clone appeared a single time. This sequence joins TRBV18 and TRBJ1-1; D is undetermined. The CDR3 contains 13 residues. Germline V lookup: CDR1 KGHSH, CDR2 LQKENI. The V gene lost 6 bases and the J gene lost 4 bases, with 12 bases spanning the gap. The CDR3 spells CASSAGKVTEAFF. In DNA, the CDR3 is TGTGCCAGCTCTGCGGGAAAGGTCACTGAAGCTTTCTTT.

The gene calls are TRBV15 and TRBJ2-7, with a possible D match to TRBD1 (6 bases). Trimming removed 0 bases at V and 4 bases at J, with 13 bases between. The CDR3 has 15 amino acids. Per germline, CDR1 LNHNV and CDR2 YYDKDF (reference sequence). CDR3 nucleotide sequence: TGTGCCACCAGCAGAGATTGGGACAACACATACGAGCAGTACTTC. Its protein is CATSRDWDNTYEQYF.

The chain combines TRBV5-8 with TRBJ2-3; TRBD2 aligns across 12 bases. J gave up 2 bases and V 3 bases, and 4 bases lay outside the gene matches. Germline V gene sequence: CDR1 SGHTS, CDR2 YDEGEE. CDR3 length equals 16 residues. The CDR3 sequence is CASSSGLAGSTDTQYF. CDR3 bases: TGTGCCAGCAGCTCTGGACTAGCGGGGTCCACAGATACGCAGTATTTT.

This clone has a handful of counts. The gene calls are TRBV7-9 and TRBJ2-7, with D perhaps matching TRBD1 (5 bases). This CDR3 has 14 residues. Germline V gives CDR1 SEHNR, CDR2 FQNEAQ (reference sequence). Trimming removed 5 bases from V and 2 bases from J, with 13 bases in between. CDR3 bases: TGTGCCAGCAGCCCTTCGACAGAGACCTACGAGCAGTACTTC. Residues: CASSPSTETYEQYF.

A remark on this clone: The germline gene is not matched at one end of the junction; a read error may be the cause. This chain uses TRBV6-5 with TRBJ1-2; D gene uncertain. This CDR3 has 10 amino acids. Germline V gene sequence: CDR1 MNHEY, CDR2 SVGAGI. CDR3 sequence: CASRGLILHF. The CDR3 nucleotides are TGTGCCAGCAGAGGACTGATACTTCACTTC.

V and J are TRBV19 and TRBJ1-2; D is unresolved. This CDR3 region has 12 residues. Trimming removed 5 bases at V and 4 bases at J, with 8 bases between. Germline CDR1 LNHDA, CDR2 SQIVND (reference sequence). The CDR3 bases are TGTGCCAGTAGTTCCGACATCTATGGCTACACCTTC. This translates into CASSSDIYGYTF. Based on the CDR3 plus reference TRBV19 and TRBJ1-2, the full variable domain is DGGITQSPKYLFRKEGQNVTLSCEQNLNHDAMYWYRQDPGQGLRLIYYSQIVNDFQKGDIAEGYSVSREKKESFPLTVTSAQKNPTAFYLCASSSDIYGYTFGSGTRLTVV.

The chain recombines TRBV10-1 with TRBJ1-1, with TRBD1 as a possible D gene (5 bases). CDR3 length equals 12 residues. Trimming removed 8 bases at V and 0 bases at J, with 7 bases between. Germline CDR1 reads WNHNN; CDR2 reads SYGVQD (reference sequence). The CDR3 here is CASQGLNTEAFF. In nucleotides, the CDR3 is TGCGCCAGCCAGGGTCTGAACACTGAAGCTTTCTTT.

The chain carries TRBV3-1 (or the pseudogene TRBV3-2) and TRBJ1-4; the D is unclear. CDR3 length equals 15 residues. Trimming shortened V by 3 bases and J by 7 bases, and 15 bases separated the two germline ends. Germline CDR1 is LGHDT and CDR2 is YNNKEL (reference sequence). DNA of the CDR3: TGTGCCAGCAGCCACGACCCAGCGGGGAGTGAAAAACTGTTTTTT. Residues: CASSHDPAGSEKLFF.

V is TRBV7-9 and J is TRBJ1-1; 9 nucleotides align to TRBD1. J gave up 3 bases and V 5 bases, and 10 bases lay outside the gene matches. Germline CDR1 is SEHNR and CDR2 is FQNEAQ (reference sequence). This CDR3 is 16 amino acids long. CDR3 amino acids: CASSPTGGVGDTEAFF. The CDR3 coding sequence is TGTGCCAGCAGCCCGACAGGGGGAGTGGGGGACACTGAAGCTTTCTTT.

This chain links TRBV27 with TRBJ2-7; D is possibly TRBD2 (5 bases). CDR1 is MNHEY and CDR2 is SMNVEV in the germline V gene (reference sequence). V dropped 2 bases and J dropped 7 bases, with 15 bases sitting between them. The CDR3 totals 14 residues. CDR3 coding DNA: TGTGCCAGCAGTTTACTGGGATCATCGGGGGAGCAGTACTTC. It specifies CASSLLGSSGEQYF.

In this sample, this clone turned up once. The chain links TRBV3-1 (or the pseudogene TRBV3-2) to TRBJ2-6; D is possibly TRBD1 (6 bases). The CDR3 contains 16 residues. V gave up 8 bases and J gave up 0 bases, with 14 bases separating them. CDR1 is LGHDT, CDR2 YNNKEL, per germline (reference sequence). The CDR3 nucleotides read TGTGCCAGCTGCGACAGGTGGAGCTCTGGGGCCAACGTCCTGACTTTC. It is translated as CASCDRWSSGANVLTF.

The gene calls are TRBV12-3 or TRBV12-4 and TRBJ2-1; TRBD2 agrees at 9 bases. V lost 7 bases, J lost 6 bases, and 4 bases stayed unmatched. The CDR3 extends over 13 amino acids. This CDR3 reads CASKTTSGNEQFF. CDR3 DNA sequence: TGTGCCAGCAAAACGACTAGCGGCAATGAGCAGTTCTTC.

The chain joins TRBV2 to TRBJ1-6; 8 nucleotides line up with TRBD1. Germline V gene sequence: CDR1 SNHLY, CDR2 FYNNEI. The CDR3 covers 17 residues. J lost 0 bases, V lost 7 bases, and 8 bases had no gene match. CDR3 nucleotides: TGTGCCAGCACTGGACAGGGCTATAGCTCCTATAATTCACCCCTCCACTTT. This translates into CASTGQGYSSYNSPLHF.

This chain links TRBV2 with TRBJ1-1; no firm D call. This CDR3 region has 16 residues. Trimming cost V 0 bases and J 5 bases, with 16 bases left between them. From germline, CDR1 is SNHLY and CDR2 FYNNEI. The CDR3 loop reads CASSEATGVGKTEAFF. For the CDR3, the DNA is TGTGCCAGCAGTGAAGCCACCGGGGTGGGGAAGACTGAAGCTTTCTTT.

The V call is TRBV18, the J call TRBJ1-5; 12 bases are a match to TRBD1. The CDR3 contains 18 residues. The germline CDR1 and CDR2 sequences are KGHSH and LQKENI. The ends lost 0 bases at V and 2 bases at J; junction bases unmatched: 5. The CDR3 coding sequence is TGTGCCAGCTCACCACCGGGGACAGGGGGCTTCGGCAATCAGCCCCAGCATTTT. Translation gives CASSPPGTGGFGNQPQHF.

V is TRBV5-1 and J is TRBJ2-1, with 9 bases that match TRBD1. Germline lookup yields CDR1 SGHRS and CDR2 YFSETQ. The length of the CDR3 is 14 residues. With 4 bases clipped from V and 7 bases from J, the junction kept 6 bases outside the gene matches. CDR3 residues: CASSGDRERNEQFF. The CDR3 DNA sequence: TGCGCCAGCAGCGGGGACAGGGAAAGGAATGAGCAGTTCTTC.